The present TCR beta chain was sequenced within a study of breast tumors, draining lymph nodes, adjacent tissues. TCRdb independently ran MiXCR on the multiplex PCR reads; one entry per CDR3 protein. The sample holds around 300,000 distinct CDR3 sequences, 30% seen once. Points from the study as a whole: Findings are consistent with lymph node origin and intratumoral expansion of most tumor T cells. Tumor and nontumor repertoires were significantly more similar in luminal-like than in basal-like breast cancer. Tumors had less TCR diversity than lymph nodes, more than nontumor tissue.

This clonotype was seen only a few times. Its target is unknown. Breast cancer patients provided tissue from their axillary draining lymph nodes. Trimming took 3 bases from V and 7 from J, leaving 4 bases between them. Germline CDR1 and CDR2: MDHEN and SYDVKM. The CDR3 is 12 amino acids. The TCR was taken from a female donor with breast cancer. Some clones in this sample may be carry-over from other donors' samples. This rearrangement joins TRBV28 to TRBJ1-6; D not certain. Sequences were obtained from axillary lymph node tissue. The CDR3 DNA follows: TGTGCCAGCAGTTTCGCCAATTCACCCCTCCACTTT. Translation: CASSFANSPLHF.